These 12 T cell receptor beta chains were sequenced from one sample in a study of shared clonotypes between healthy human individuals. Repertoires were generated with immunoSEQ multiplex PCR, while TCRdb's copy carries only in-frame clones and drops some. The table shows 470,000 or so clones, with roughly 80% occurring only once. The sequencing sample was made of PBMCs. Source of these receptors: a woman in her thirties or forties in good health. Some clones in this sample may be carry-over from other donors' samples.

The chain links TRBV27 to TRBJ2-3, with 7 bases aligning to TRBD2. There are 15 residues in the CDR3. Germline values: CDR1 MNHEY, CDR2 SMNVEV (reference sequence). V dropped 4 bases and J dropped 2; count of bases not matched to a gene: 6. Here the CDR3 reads CASSYGAGTTDTQYF. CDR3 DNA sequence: TGTGCCAGCAGTTACGGAGCGGGGACCACAGATACGCAGTATTTT.

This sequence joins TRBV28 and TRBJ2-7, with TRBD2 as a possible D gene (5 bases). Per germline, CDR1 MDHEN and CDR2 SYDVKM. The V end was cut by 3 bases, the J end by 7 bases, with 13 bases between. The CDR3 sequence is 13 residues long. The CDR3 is CASSFRPGGEQYF. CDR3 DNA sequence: TGTGCCAGCAGTTTCCGCCCAGGCGGGGAGCAGTACTTC.

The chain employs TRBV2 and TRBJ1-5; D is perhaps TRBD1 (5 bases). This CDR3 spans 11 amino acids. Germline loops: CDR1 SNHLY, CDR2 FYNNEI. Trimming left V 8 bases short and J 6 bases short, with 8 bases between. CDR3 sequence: CASRRGQPQHF. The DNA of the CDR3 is TGTGCCAGCCGGAGGGGTCAGCCCCAGCATTTT.

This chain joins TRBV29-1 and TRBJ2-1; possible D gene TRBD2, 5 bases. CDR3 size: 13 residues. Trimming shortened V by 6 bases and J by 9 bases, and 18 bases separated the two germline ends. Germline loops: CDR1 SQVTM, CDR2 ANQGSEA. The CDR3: CSVPRAPGFEQFF. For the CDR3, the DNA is TGCAGCGTCCCAAGGGCCCCGGGGTTTGAGCAGTTCTTC.

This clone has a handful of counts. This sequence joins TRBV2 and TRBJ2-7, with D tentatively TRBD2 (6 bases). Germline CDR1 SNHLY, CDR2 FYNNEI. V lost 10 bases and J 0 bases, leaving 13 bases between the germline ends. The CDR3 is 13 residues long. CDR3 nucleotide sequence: TGTGCCATTTGGAGGGAGAGCTCCTACGAGCAGTACTTC. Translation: CAIWRESSYEQYF.

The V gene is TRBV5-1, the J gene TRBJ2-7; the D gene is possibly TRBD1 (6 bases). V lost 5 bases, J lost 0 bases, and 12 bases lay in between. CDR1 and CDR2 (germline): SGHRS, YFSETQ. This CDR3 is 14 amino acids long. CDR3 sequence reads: CASRGQGSSYEQYF. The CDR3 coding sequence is TGCGCCAGCAGGGGGCAGGGGAGCTCCTACGAGCAGTACTTC.

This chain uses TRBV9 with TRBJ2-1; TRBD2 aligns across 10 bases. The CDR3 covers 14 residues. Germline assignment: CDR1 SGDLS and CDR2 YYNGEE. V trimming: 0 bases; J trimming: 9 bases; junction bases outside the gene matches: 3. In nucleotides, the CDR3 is TGTGCCAGCAGCGTAGTTTCTAGCGGGAGTGAGCAGTTCTTC. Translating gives CASSVVSSGSEQFF.

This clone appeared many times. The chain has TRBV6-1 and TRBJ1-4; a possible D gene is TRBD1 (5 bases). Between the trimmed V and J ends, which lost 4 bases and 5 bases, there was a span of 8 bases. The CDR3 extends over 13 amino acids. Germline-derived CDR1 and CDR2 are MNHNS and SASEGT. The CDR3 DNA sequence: TGTGCCAGCAGTGGATGGGGGAATGAAAAACTGTTTTTT. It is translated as CASSGWGNEKLFF.

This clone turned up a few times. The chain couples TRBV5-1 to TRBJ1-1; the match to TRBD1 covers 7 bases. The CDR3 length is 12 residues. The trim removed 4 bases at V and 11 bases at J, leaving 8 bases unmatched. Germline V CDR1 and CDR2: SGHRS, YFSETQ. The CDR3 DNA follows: TGCGCCAGCAGCGAACCGACAGGGTGGGCTTTCTTT. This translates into CASSEPTGWAFF.

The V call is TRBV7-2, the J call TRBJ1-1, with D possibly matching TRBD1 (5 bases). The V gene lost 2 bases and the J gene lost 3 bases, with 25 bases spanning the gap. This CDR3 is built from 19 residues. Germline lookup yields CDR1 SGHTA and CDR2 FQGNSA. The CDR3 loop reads CASSLRIHRGVGVDTEAFF. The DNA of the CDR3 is TGTGCCAGCAGCTTAAGGATTCACCGGGGCGTAGGGGTAGACACTGAAGCTTTCTTT.

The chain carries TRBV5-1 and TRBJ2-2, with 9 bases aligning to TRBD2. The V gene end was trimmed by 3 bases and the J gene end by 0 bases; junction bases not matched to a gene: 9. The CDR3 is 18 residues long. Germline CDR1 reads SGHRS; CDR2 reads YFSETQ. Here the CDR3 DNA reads TGCGCCAGCAGCTCAAGGGTTCTAGCGGGGTCGAACACCGGGGAGCTGTTTTTT. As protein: CASSSRVLAGSNTGELFF.

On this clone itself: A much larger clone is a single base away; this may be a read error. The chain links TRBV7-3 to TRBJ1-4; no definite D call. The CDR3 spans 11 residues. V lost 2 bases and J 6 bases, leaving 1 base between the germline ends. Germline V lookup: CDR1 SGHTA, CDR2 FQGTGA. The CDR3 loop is CASSLYEKLFF. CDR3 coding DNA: TGTGCCAGCAGCTTATATGAAAAACTGTTTTTT.